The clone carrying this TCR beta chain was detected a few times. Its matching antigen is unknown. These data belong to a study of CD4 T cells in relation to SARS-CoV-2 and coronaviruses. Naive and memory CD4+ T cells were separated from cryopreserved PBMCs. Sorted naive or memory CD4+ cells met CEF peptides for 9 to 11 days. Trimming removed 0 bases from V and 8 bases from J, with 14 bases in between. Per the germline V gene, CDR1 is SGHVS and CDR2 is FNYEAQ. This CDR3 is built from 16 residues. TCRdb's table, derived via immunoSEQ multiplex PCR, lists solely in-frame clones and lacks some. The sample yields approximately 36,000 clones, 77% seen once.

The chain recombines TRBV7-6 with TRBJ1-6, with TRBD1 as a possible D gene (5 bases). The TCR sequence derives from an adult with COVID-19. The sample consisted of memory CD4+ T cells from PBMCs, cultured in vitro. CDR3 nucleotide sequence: TGTGCCAGCAGCTTAGCGAGGCGGGGCGGGTATTCACCCCTCCACTTT. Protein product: CASSLARRGGYSPLHF.